This TCR beta chain derives from a study of cytomegalovirus exposure and HLA in healthy donors. Study-wide background: Out of about 170 million T cells, an earlier analysis found about 100 million unique TCR beta sequences in total. Findings of the study overall: Associated with cytomegalovirus, according to the listing, were some 150 TCR beta chains. In a later analysis, productive TCRs from donors in an Asian-associated ancestry cluster reportedly carried fewer N-insertions than the cohort mean.

Those who donated were healthy bone marrow donors. Note on this clone: As yet, its antigen is unknown.

The CDR3 spans 14 residues. Germline lookup yields CDR1 GTSNPN and CDR2 SVGIG (reference sequence). Deletions cut 0 bases from V and 4 bases from J, with 9 bases between. This PCR relied on a set of 60 Vbeta primers and 13 Jbeta primers. Profiling relied on immunoSEQ multiplex PCR, and the TCRdb table lists in-frame clones only, not all of them. The repertoire consists of around 94,000 clones, with 76% occurring once and the leading ten covering 19%. J is TRBJ2-2 and V is TRBV30; no definite D call. The receptor was isolated from a woman aged 55 to 70 in good health and CMV-seropositive. Sequences were obtained from PBMCs. The CDR3 region has the DNA TGTGCCTGGAGTGTACTGTCTGCCACCGGGGAGCTGTTTTTT. Its translation is CAWSVLSATGELFF.